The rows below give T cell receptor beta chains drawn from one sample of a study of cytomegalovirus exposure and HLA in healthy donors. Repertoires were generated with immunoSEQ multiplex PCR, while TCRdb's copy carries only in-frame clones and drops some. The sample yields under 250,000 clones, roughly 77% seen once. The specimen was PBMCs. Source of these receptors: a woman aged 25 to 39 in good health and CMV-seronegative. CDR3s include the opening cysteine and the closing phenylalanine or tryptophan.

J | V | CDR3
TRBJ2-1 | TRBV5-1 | CASSSDNGVYNEQFF
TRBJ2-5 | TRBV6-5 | CASSPGTGFQETQYF
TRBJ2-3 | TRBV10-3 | CAISRGVGTDTQYF
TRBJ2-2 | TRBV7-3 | CASSLKAGDTGELFF
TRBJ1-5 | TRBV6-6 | CASSYREGQPQHF
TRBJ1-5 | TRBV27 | CASALSRGSNQPQHF
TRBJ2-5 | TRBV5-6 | CASSFSGTGETQYF
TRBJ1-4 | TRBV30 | CAWSQTRGFEKLFF
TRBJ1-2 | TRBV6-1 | CASRRDAYGYTF
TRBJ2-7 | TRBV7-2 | CASSLVSGEQYF
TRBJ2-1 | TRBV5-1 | CASSLLAGNNEQFF
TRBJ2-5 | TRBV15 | CATSSLRDRAHGTQYF
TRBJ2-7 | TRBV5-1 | CASSPPGYEQYF
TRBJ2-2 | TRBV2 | CASIKSRLAENTGELFF
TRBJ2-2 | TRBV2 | CASSDGPPNTGELFF
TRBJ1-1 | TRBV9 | CASSLTQVTEAFF